Each of the 25 T cell receptor beta chains below was sequenced from the same sample in a study of blood T cell repertoires in COVID-19 (dated by TCRdb to the early 2020s). The library was generated by the immunoSEQ multiplex PCR assay. As stored in TCRdb, this immuneACCESS dataset retains in-frame rearrangements with V and J assigned. A fraction of the clones does not appear; measured against another copy, unresolved V genes explain less than half of the discrepancy, and the remainder lacks a known reason. This sample comprises 85,000 to 110,000 clones, 88% of them detected only once. The ten largest make up less than 4% of the sample. Sequenced input: peripheral blood. The receptors come from a human donor in a cohort sampled during active COVID-19.

V usage is TRBV2 and J usage is TRBJ2-3, with unresolved D. Germline V lookup: CDR1 SNHLY, CDR2 FYNNEI. Trimming shortened V by 6 bases and J by 0 bases, and 10 bases separated the two germline ends. CDR3 length: 14 amino acids. The CDR3 DNA follows: TGTGCCAGCAGACAAATCGCTAGCACAGATACGCAGTATTTT. Residues: CASRQIASTDTQYF.

The J gene is TRBJ2-5, the V gene TRBV10-3; possibly TRBD2 for D (6 bases). The V end lost 2 bases, the J end lost 0 bases, and 10 bases lay between the germline ends. The CDR3 runs 15 residues. CDR1 ENHRY and CDR2 SYGVKD come from the germline V gene. CDR3 DNA: TGTGCCATCAGTGAGAGCGGGCAGGACCAAGAGACCCAGTACTTC. Translated: CAISESGQDQETQYF.

The chain recombines TRBV7-2 with TRBJ1-1; D perhaps matches TRBD1 (6 bases). The V end lost 5 bases, the J end lost 4 bases, and 17 bases lay between the germline ends. CDR3 length: 15 amino acids. The germline V gene encodes CDR1 SGHTA and CDR2 FQGNSA. The CDR3 loop is CASSLYPGTSTEAFF. The CDR3 DNA reads as TGTGCCAGCAGCCTTTACCCCGGGACAAGCACTGAAGCTTTCTTT. Variable domain in full (rest from reference TRBV7-2 and TRBJ1-1): GAGVSQSPSNKVTEKGKDVELRCDPISGHTALYWYRQSLGQGLEFLIYFQGNSAPDKSGLPSDRFSAERTGGSVSTLTIQRTQQEDSAVYLCASSLYPGTSTEAFFGQGTRLTVV.

The genes are TRBV7-2 and TRBJ2-7; 11 positions match TRBD2. The CDR3 extends over 15 amino acids. V shed 5 bases and J 5 bases; nucleotides not matched to a gene: 8. Germline V gene sequence: CDR1 SGHTA, CDR2 FQGNSA. For the CDR3, the DNA is TGTGCCAGCAGCAGTATAGCGGGAGGGCTTAACGAGCAGTACTTC. Protein product: CASSSIAGGLNEQYF.

V usage is TRBV9 and J usage is TRBJ1-3; 9 bases are a match to TRBD1. This CDR3 spans 17 amino acids. V lost 0 bases, J lost 2 bases, and 6 bases stayed unmatched. The germline V gene has CDR1 SGDLS and CDR2 YYNGEE. The CDR3 is CASSVAYGTGTGNTIYF. The DNA for the CDR3 is TGTGCCAGCAGCGTAGCTTACGGGACAGGGACTGGAAACACCATATATTTT.

The chain carries TRBV6-5 and TRBJ1-6; D is ambiguous. This CDR3 comprises 13 residues. Germline V gene data show CDR1 as MNHEY and CDR2 as SVGAGI. V was cut by 7 bases and J by 1 base, with 5 bases left in between. In DNA form, the CDR3 reads TGTGCCAGCAAGCGGTCCTATAATTCACCCCTCCACTTT. Its translation: CASKRSYNSPLHF.

The chain employs TRBV7-9 and TRBJ1-2; perhaps TRBD1 as D (5 bases). From germline, CDR1 is SEHNR and CDR2 FQNEAQ (reference sequence). Trimming removed 5 bases from V and 5 bases from J, with 15 bases in between. This CDR3 spans 14 amino acids. The CDR3 region is CASSQPGGSYGYTF. The CDR3 DNA is TGTGCCAGCAGCCAACCCGGGGGGTCGTATGGCTACACCTTC.

About this clone itself: Germline and junction disagree at one end, which may indicate a read error. V is TRBV12-3 or TRBV12-4 and J is TRBJ2-7, with D perhaps TRBD2 (5 bases). The CDR3 has 12 residues. CDR3 bases: TGTGCCAGCAGTTTAGTATTTGGGAGTCAGCACTTC. It codes for CASSLVFGSQHF.

This chain uses TRBV2 with TRBJ2-7; D is uncertain. The CDR3 is made up of 12 amino acids. Trimming pared 5 bases from V and 6 bases from J, leaving 11 bases between. Germline V gene lookup returns CDR1 SNHLY and CDR2 FYNNEI. CDR3 amino acids: CASSSGFGEQYF. The CDR3 nucleotides are TGTGCCAGCAGTTCCGGGTTCGGCGAGCAGTACTTC. Full variable domain (remainder filled in from reference TRBV2 and TRBJ2-7): EPEVTQTPSHQVTQMGQEVILRCVPISNHLYFYWYRQILGQKVEFLVSFYNNEISEKSEIFDDQFSVERPDGSNFTLKIRSTKLEDSAMYFCASSSGFGEQYFGPGTRLTVT.

This chain links TRBV5-8 with TRBJ1-1; D is uncertain. The CDR3 has 14 amino acids. V dropped 6 bases and J dropped 8 bases, with 20 bases sitting between them. Germline lookup yields CDR1 SGHTS and CDR2 YDEGEE. CDR3 in DNA: TGTGCCAGCAACCCTGGGAGGGTTAATGCCGAAGCTTTCTTT. This gives the protein CASNPGRVNAEAFF.

The V gene is TRBV20-1, the J gene TRBJ1-6, with 7 bases that match TRBD1. Germline CDR1 DFQATT, CDR2 SNEGSKA (reference sequence). The V segment lost 3 bases and the J segment 9 bases; nucleotides outside the gene matches: 14. This CDR3 is built from 16 residues. The CDR3 region is CSASPPDGDRASPLHF. The CDR3 DNA reads TGCAGTGCTAGTCCCCCCGACGGAGACAGGGCTTCACCCCTCCACTTT.

This chain links TRBV28 with TRBJ1-2; no firm D call. Germline V gives CDR1 MDHEN, CDR2 SYDVKM. Trimming removed 4 bases from V and 0 bases from J, with 9 bases in between. There are 14 residues in the CDR3. CDR3 sequence: CASSSPPANYGYTF. DNA for the CDR3: TGTGCCAGCAGTTCGCCCCCAGCTAACTATGGCTACACCTTC.

A word on this clone: One end of the junction fails to match germline, which may point to a read error. The chain recombines TRBV7-3 with TRBJ2-1, with 9 bases identical to TRBD2. Germline CDR1 is SGHTA and CDR2 is FQGTGA. The CDR3 covers 14 residues. The CDR3 loop reads CASTLAGASYEQFF. The CDR3 nucleotides are TGTGCCAGCACCTTAGCGGGGGCTTCCTATGAGCAGTTCTTC.

This clone has just one count. This chain links TRBV24-1 with TRBJ1-5; D gene unclear. Trimming took 4 bases from V and 7 from J, leaving 10 bases between them. The V gene's germline CDR1 is KGHDR and CDR2 SFDVKD. The CDR3 extends over 13 amino acids. The CDR3 here is CATSDQQWQPQHF. The CDR3 DNA reads as TGTGCCACCAGTGACCAACAGTGGCAGCCCCAGCATTTT.

V is TRBV19 and J is TRBJ1-3; D remains unclear. The germline CDR1 and CDR2 sequences are LNHDA and SQIVND (reference sequence). The CDR3 runs 14 residues. V gave up 7 bases and J gave up 2 bases, with 12 bases separating them. CDR3 nucleotides: TGTGCCAGTACCATGGGAGAGGCTGGAAACACCATATATTTT. Amino acid sequence: CASTMGEAGNTIYF.

The chain couples TRBV7-9 to TRBJ1-2; 9 bases line up with TRBD1. CDR3 length: 17 amino acids. CDR1 SEHNR and CDR2 FQNEAQ come from the germline V gene (reference sequence). With 5 bases clipped from V and 4 bases from J, the junction kept 14 bases outside the gene matches. CDR3 bases: TGTGCCAGCAGCCAAATCCAGAGGGACAGGGAGGTCTATGGCTACACCTTC. Translating gives CASSQIQRDREVYGYTF.

This clone occurred a few times. This chain uses TRBV6-6 with TRBJ2-5; 9 bases agree with TRBD1. Germline-derived CDR1 and CDR2 are MNHNY and SVGAGI (reference sequence). The trim removed 7 bases at V and 2 bases at J, leaving 5 bases unmatched. This CDR3 contains 14 residues. CDR3 sequence reads: CASIRGQGQETQYF. Written as DNA, the CDR3 is TGTGCCAGCATCCGAGGACAGGGGCAAGAGACCCAGTACTTC.

The gene calls are TRBV15 and TRBJ2-2; D unclear. Trimming pared 0 bases from V and 3 bases from J, leaving 11 bases between. The CDR3 length is 16 residues. Germline V gene data show CDR1 as LNHNV and CDR2 as YYDKDF (reference sequence). The CDR3 coding sequence is TGTGCCACCAGCAGAGATCCTCTCCGGGACACCGGGGAGCTGTTTTTT. Encoded protein: CATSRDPLRDTGELFF.

This clone was observed at least ten times. This chain connects TRBV28 to TRBJ2-7; possibly TRBD1 for D (5 bases). Trimming removed 3 bases from V and 0 bases from J, with 15 bases in between. CDR1 is MDHEN and CDR2 is SYDVKM in the germline V gene. The CDR3 runs to 16 residues. CDR3 amino acids: CASSFAGSDSSYEQYF. The CDR3 DNA follows: TGTGCCAGCAGTTTCGCCGGTAGTGACAGCTCCTACGAGCAGTACTTC. Using reference TRBV28 and TRBJ2-7 for the parts outside the CDR3, the full variable domain is DVKVTQSSRYLVKRTGEKVFLECVQDMDHENMFWYRQDPGLGLRLIYFSYDVKMKEKGDIPEGYSVSREKKERFSLILESASTNQTSMYLCASSFAGSDSSYEQYFGPGTRLTVT.

V and J are TRBV2 and TRBJ2-7, with D maybe TRBD2 (6 bases). V shed 6 bases and J shed 1 base, with 13 bases lying between them. Looked up from germline, CDR1 is SNHLY and CDR2 is FYNNEI. The CDR3 loop spans 14 amino acids. The CDR3 DNA is TGTGCCAGCAGCGCCCAGGAGGGGTCCTACGAGCAGTACTTC. It codes for CASSAQEGSYEQYF. The variable domain in full, completed from reference TRBV2 and TRBJ2-7, reads EPEVTQTPSHQVTQMGQEVILRCVPISNHLYFYWYRQILGQKVEFLVSFYNNEISEKSEIFDDQFSVERPDGSNFTLKIRSTKLEDSAMYFCASSAQEGSYEQYFGPGTRLTVT.

This chain connects TRBV2 to TRBJ1-2; no reliable D call. Per the germline V gene, CDR1 is SNHLY and CDR2 is FYNNEI. V was clipped by 3 bases and J by 0 bases, with 8 bases between them. This CDR3 is built from 14 residues. The DNA of the CDR3 is TGTGCCAGCAGTGAGGTTGGAGCTAACTATGGCTACACCTTC. Residues: CASSEVGANYGYTF.

This sequence joins TRBV5-4 and TRBJ1-4; 10 bases match TRBD1. The V and J ends lost 2 bases and 6 bases, in that order; junction bases with no gene match: 1. CDR3 length equals 14 residues. The germline gives CDR1 SGHNT, CDR2 YYREEE (reference sequence). The CDR3 DNA reads as TGTGCCAGCAGCTTTGACAGGGGGCATGAAAAACTGTTTTTT. Protein sequence: CASSFDRGHEKLFF.

V is TRBV30 and J is TRBJ2-3; the D gene is possibly TRBD2 (5 bases). The CDR3 covers 14 residues. Germline assignment: CDR1 GTSNPN and CDR2 SVGIG (reference sequence). V lost 0 bases and J 4 bases, leaving 11 bases between the germline ends. The CDR3 DNA reads TGTGCCTGGAGTGTAAATAGCGTAGCAGATACGCAGTATTTT. It translates to CAWSVNSVADTQYF.

This sequence joins TRBV5-1 and TRBJ2-5; 9 bases map to TRBD1. CDR3 length: 16 amino acids. J was trimmed by 0 bases and V by 4 bases; bases with no gene match: 7. Looked up from germline, CDR1 is SGHRS and CDR2 is YFSETQ. CDR3 loop: CASSRRGQGHQETQYF. CDR3 nucleotides: TGCGCCAGCAGCCGGCGGGGACAGGGTCACCAAGAGACCCAGTACTTC.

V usage is TRBV9 and J usage is TRBJ2-1, with 10 bases matching TRBD2. Trimming took 0 bases from V and 10 from J; bases not matched to a gene: 19. Per germline, CDR1 SGDLS and CDR2 YYNGEE. This CDR3 contains 19 residues. The CDR3 sequence is CASSVESRHGLAGVTEQFF. The DNA of the CDR3 is TGTGCCAGCAGCGTAGAAAGTCGTCACGGCCTAGCGGGAGTCACGGAGCAGTTCTTC.